The 13 T cell receptor beta chains reported below all come from one sample, sequenced in a study of blood T cells in healthy people across ages. Sample-barcoded 5' priming and a J-beta primer mix drove a second PCR of 7 to 11 cycles. TCRdb passed the 5' RACE reads through MiXCR, listing each CDR3 protein once. The repertoire includes roughly 1,800,000 distinct CDR3 sequences, about 49% of them detected once, and approximately 2.1% sits in the top ten. Sequenced material: blood. The source of these receptors is a woman in her 40s in good health.

The chain has TRBV20-1 and TRBJ2-5; no clear D. The germline gives CDR1 DFQATT, CDR2 SNEGSKA (reference sequence). This CDR3 has 12 residues. Trimming removed 0 bases at V and 11 bases at J, with 13 bases between. The DNA for the CDR3 is TGCAGTGCTAGAGATTCGGCTAATGAGCAGTACTTC. It codes for CSARDSANEQYF.

The chain joins TRBV4-3 to TRBJ1-5; no clear D gene. Germline V gene lookup returns CDR1 LGHNA and CDR2 YSLEER. Trimming cost V 0 bases and J 3 bases, with 6 bases left between them. CDR3 size: 14 residues. The CDR3 loop is CASSQDRHNQPQHF. The CDR3 bases are TGCGCCAGCAGCCAAGACAGACACAATCAGCCCCAGCATTTT.

The chain employs TRBV6-2 or TRBV6-3 and TRBJ2-7, with TRBD1 identical over 10 bases. This CDR3 spans 13 amino acids. In germline, CDR1 is MNHEY, CDR2 SVGEGT. The trim removed 8 bases at V and 5 bases at J, leaving 6 bases unmatched. CDR3 DNA sequence: TGTGCCAGCCGGGACAGGGGATCCCACGAGCAGTACTTC. This translates into CASRDRGSHEQYF.

The gene calls are TRBV27 and TRBJ2-3; D may be TRBD2 (7 bases). Germline CDR1 is MNHEY and CDR2 is SMNVEV (reference sequence). The CDR3 runs 14 residues. Between the trimmed V and J ends, which lost 5 bases and 5 bases, there was a span of 14 bases. The DNA of the CDR3 is TGTGCCAGCAGTGCGGGGGCCCTGATAGATACGCAGTATTTT. Its translation is CASSAGALIDTQYF.

This rearrangement joins TRBV5-1 to TRBJ2-5; no reliable D call. V lost 0 bases, J lost 4 bases, and 13 bases lay in between. The germline gives CDR1 SGHRS, CDR2 YFSETQ. This CDR3 is 15 amino acids long. The CDR3: CASSLAPSQLETQYF. In nucleotides, the CDR3 is TGCGCCAGCAGCTTGGCCCCTAGTCAGTTAGAGACCCAGTACTTC.

The chain recombines TRBV12-5 with TRBJ2-3, with TRBD2 matching 8 bases. Unmatched junction bases numbered 10, after V lost 3 bases and J lost 2 bases. From germline, CDR1 is LGHNT and CDR2 FRNRAP. The CDR3 consists of 17 residues. This chain's CDR3 is CASGFSARGGHTDTQYF. CDR3 bases: TGTGCTAGTGGTTTTTCGGCCCGGGGGGGCCACACAGATACGCAGTATTTT. The whole variable domain, filled in from reference TRBV12-5 and TRBJ2-3, reads DARVTQTPRHKVTEMGQEVTMRCQPILGHNTVFWYRQTMMQGLELLAYFRNRAPLDDSGMPKDRFSAEMPDATLATLKIQPSEPRDSAVYFCASGFSARGGHTDTQYFGPGTRLTVL.

V usage is TRBV5-1 and J usage is TRBJ2-3; D call uncertain. Germline-derived CDR1 and CDR2 are SGHRS and YFSETQ. CDR3 length equals 14 residues. The V gene lost 4 bases and the J gene lost 2 bases, with 11 bases spanning the gap. The CDR3 DNA reads TGCGCCAGCAGCCGGTGGGCTGTCACAGATACGCAGTATTTT. Protein sequence: CASSRWAVTDTQYF.

The CDR3 nucleotides read TGCGCCAGCAGCTTAGCGGGGACAGCGACGTCACCCCTCCACTTT. Translation gives CASSLAGTATSPLHF. The chain uses TRBV5-1 and TRBJ1-6, with 7 bases matching TRBD1. Germline V gene lookup returns CDR1 SGHRS and CDR2 YFSETQ. The CDR3 covers 15 residues. Germline trimming cut 2 bases from V and 10 bases from J; bases unmatched to any gene: 9.

Only a few counts were recorded for this clonotype. The gene calls are TRBV28 and TRBJ2-3, with D perhaps matching TRBD2 (5 bases). V was shortened by 7 bases and J by 6 bases, with 8 bases between the two germline ends. The CDR3 spans 11 residues. Germline V gene data show CDR1 as MDHEN and CDR2 as SYDVKM. The CDR3 region has the DNA TGTGCCAGCACCTGGAGGGATACGCAGTATTTT. Residues: CASTWRDTQYF. Looking up the rest from reference TRBV28 and TRBJ2-3 gives the full variable domain: DVKVTQSSRYLVKRTGEKVFLECVQDMDHENMFWYRQDPGLGLRLIYFSYDVKMKEKGDIPEGYSVSREKKERFSLILESASTNQTSMYLCASTWRDTQYFGPGTRLTVL.

The rearrangement joins TRBV7-8 to TRBJ2-3; a weak D match, TRBD2 (5 bases). The length of the CDR3 is 15 residues. Germline-derived CDR1 and CDR2 are SGHVS and FQNEAQ. V gave up 1 base and J gave up 2 bases, with 10 bases separating them. CDR3 nucleotides: TGTGCCAGCAGCTTAGAGACTACCTACACAGATACGCAGTATTTT. It codes for CASSLETTYTDTQYF. Full variable domain (rest looked up from reference TRBV7-8 and TRBJ2-3): GAGVSQSPRYKVAKRGQDVALRCDPISGHVSLFWYQQALGQGPEFLTYFQNEAQLDKSGLPSDRFFAERPEGSVSTLKIQRTQQEDSAVYLCASSLETTYTDTQYFGPGTRLTVL.

CDR3 DNA: TGTGCCAGCAGTCTACCCGGGACAGGGTCCTACAATGAGCAGTTCTTC. This gives the protein CASSLPGTGSYNEQFF. The V and J genes are TRBV6-6 and TRBJ2-1, with TRBD1 matching over 9 bases. This CDR3 has 16 residues. Germline V gene sequence: CDR1 MNHNY, CDR2 SVGAGI (reference sequence). The J segment lost 1 base and the V segment lost 5 bases, leaving 6 bases of the junction unmatched.

In its sample, this clonotype was seen a few times. The chain joins TRBV7-8 to TRBJ2-5; the match to TRBD2 covers 8 bases. V shed 3 bases, J shed 2 bases, and the junction held 5 bases outside the gene matches. The length of the CDR3 is 15 residues. Germline V gene sequence: CDR1 SGHVS, CDR2 FQNEAQ. The CDR3 sequence: CASSFERGSQETQYF. The CDR3 DNA is TGTGCCAGCAGCTTTGAGCGGGGGTCACAAGAGACCCAGTACTTC.

Turning to this clonotype: One junction end disagrees with the germline gene, perhaps due to a read error. The chain uses TRBV6-1 and TRBJ2-3; 9 nucleotides align to TRBD1. The CDR3 length is 14 residues. CDR1 and CDR2 from the germline V gene are MNHNS and SASEGT. The CDR3 DNA sequence: TGTGCCAGCAGCCGGGACAGGGAGGGAGATACGCGGTATTTT. It encodes CASSRDREGDTRYF.